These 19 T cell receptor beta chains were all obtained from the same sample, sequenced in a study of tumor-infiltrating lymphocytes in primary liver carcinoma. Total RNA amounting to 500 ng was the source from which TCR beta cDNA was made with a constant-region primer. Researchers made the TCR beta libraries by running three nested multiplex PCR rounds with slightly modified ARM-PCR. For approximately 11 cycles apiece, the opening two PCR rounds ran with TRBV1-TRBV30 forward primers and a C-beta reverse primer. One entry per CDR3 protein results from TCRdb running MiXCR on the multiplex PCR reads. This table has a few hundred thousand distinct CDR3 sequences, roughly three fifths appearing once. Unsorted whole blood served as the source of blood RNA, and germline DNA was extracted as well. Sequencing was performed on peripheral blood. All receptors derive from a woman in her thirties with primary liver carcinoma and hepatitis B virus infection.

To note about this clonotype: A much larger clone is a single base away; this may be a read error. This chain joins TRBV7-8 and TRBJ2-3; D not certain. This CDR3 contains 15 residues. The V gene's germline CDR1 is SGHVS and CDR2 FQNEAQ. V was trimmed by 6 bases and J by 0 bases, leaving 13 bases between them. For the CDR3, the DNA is TGTGCCAGCAGAGAGACCCGACGGAGCACAGATACGCAGTATTTT. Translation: CASRETRRSTDTQYF.

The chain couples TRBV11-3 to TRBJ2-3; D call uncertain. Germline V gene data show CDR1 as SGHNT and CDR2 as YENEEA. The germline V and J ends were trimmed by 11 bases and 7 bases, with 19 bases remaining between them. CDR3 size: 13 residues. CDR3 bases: TGTGCCTGCGGCCTAAGTACAGTAAATACGCAGTATTTT. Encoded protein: CACGLSTVNTQYF.

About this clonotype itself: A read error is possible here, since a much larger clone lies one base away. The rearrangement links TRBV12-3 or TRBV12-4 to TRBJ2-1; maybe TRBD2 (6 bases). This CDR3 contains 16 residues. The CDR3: CTSRLDLGFSYNEQFF. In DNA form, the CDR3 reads TGTACCAGCAGACTAGATTTGGGTTTCTCCTACAATGAGCAGTTCTTC.

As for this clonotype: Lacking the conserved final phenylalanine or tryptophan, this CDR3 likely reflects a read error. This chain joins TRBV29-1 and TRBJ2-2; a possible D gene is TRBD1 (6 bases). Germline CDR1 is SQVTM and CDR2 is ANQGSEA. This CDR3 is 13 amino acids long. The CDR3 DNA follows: TGTAGCGCTGGACAGAACACCGTGGGGGAGCTGTTTCTT. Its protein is CSAGQNTVGELFL.

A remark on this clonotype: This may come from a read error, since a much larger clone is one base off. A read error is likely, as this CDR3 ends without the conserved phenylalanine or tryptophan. The CDR3: CSVRQGASTDTQYS. CDR3 DNA sequence: TGCAGCGTCCGACAGGGGGCCAGCACAGATACGCAGTATTCT. The chain carries TRBV29-1 and TRBJ2-3; 10 nucleotides match TRBD1. The V segment lost 6 bases and the J segment 0 bases; nucleotides outside the gene matches: 3. Germline values: CDR1 SQVTM, CDR2 ANQGSEA. CDR3 length equals 14 residues.

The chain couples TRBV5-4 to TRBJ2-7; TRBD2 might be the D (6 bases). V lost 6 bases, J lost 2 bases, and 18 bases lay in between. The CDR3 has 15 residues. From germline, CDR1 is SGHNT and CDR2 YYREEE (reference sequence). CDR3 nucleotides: TGTGCCAGCAACCCCGCTGCGGGGAAGCCCTACGAGCAGTACTTC. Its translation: CASNPAAGKPYEQYF.

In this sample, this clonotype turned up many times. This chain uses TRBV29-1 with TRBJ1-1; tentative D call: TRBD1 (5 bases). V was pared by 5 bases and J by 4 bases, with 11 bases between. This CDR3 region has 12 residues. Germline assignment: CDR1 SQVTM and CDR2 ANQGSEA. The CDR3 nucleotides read TGCAGCGTTTCCGGGGCGAGCACTGAAGCTTTCTTT. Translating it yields CSVSGASTEAFF.

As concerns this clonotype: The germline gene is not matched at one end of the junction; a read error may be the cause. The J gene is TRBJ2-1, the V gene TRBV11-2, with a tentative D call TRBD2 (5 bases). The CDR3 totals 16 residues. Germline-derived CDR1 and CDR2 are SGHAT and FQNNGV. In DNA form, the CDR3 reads TGTGCAAGCAGCAAAAGGGTGACTACCCTCGGCAATGAGCAGTTCTTC. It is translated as CASSKRVTTLGNEQFF. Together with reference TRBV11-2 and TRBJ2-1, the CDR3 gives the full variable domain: EAGVAQSPRYKIIEKRQSVAFWCNPISGHATLYWYQQILGQGPKLLIQFQNNGVVDDSQLPKDRFSAERLKGVDSTLKIQPAKLEDSAVYLCASSKRVTTLGNEQFFGPGTRLTVL.

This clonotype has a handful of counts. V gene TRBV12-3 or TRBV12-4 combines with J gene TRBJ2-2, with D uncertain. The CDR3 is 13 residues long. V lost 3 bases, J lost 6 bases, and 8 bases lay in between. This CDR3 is CASSFGWPGELFF. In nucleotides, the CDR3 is TGTGCCAGCAGTTTCGGGTGGCCCGGGGAGCTGTTTTTT.

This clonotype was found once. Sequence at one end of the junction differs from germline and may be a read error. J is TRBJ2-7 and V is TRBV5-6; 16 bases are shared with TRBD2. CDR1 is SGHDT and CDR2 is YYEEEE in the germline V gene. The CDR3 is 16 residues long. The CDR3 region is CASGFGTSGRGNEQYF. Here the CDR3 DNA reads TGTGCCAGCGGCTTCGGGACTAGCGGGAGGGGGAACGAGCAGTACTTC.

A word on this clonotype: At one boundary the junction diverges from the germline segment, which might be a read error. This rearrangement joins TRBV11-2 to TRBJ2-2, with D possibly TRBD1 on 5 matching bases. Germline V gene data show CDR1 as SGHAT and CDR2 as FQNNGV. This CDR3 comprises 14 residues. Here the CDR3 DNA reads TGTGCCAGAAGCTTGGGGCTAAACACCGGGGAGCTGTTTTTT. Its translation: CARSLGLNTGELFF. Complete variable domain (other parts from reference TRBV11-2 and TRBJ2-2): EAGVAQSPRYKIIEKRQSVAFWCNPISGHATLYWYQQILGQGPKLLIQFQNNGVVDDSQLPKDRFSAERLKGVDSTLKIQPAKLEDSAVYLCARSLGLNTGELFFGEGSRLTVL.

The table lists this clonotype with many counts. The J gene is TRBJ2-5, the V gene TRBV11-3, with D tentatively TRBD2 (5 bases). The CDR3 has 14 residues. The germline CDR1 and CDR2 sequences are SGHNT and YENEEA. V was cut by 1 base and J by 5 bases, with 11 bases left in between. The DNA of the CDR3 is TGTGCCAGCAGCTTAGTATCCGGGATGGAGACCCAGTACTTC. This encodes CASSLVSGMETQYF.

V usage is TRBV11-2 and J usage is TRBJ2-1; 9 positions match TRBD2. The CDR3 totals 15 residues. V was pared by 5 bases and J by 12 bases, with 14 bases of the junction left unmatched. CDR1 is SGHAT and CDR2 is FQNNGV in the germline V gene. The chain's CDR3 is CASSPISGSGYGQFF. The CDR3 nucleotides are TGTGCCAGCAGCCCTATTAGCGGGAGCGGCTATGGGCAGTTCTTC.

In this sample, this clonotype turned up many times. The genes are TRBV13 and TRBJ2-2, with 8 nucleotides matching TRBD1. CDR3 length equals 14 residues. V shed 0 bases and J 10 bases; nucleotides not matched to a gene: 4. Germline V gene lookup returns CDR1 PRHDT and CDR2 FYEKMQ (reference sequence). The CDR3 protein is CASSLGGTGAELFF. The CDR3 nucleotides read TGTGCCAGCAGCTTAGGTGGGACAGGTGCGGAGCTGTTTTTT.

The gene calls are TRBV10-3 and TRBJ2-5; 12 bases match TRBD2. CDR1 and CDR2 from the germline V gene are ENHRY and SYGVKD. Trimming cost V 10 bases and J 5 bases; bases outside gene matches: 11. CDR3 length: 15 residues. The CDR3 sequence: CASRTSGKDWETQYF. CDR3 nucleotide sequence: TGTGCCAGTAGGACTAGCGGGAAAGATTGGGAGACCCAGTACTTC.

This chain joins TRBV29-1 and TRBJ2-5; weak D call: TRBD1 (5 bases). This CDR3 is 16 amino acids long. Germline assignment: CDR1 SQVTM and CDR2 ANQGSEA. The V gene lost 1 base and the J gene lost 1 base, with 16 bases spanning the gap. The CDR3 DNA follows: TGCAGCGTTGAAGGTGCAGGGAACAAGGGCCAAGAGACCCAGTACTTC. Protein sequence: CSVEGAGNKGQETQYF.

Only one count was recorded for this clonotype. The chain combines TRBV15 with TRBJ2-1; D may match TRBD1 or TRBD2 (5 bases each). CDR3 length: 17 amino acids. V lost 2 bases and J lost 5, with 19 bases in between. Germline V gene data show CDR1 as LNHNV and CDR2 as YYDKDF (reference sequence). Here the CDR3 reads CATSRSGNPGPHNEQFF. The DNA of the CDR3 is TGTGCCACCAGCAGATCAGGAAACCCGGGACCACACAATGAGCAGTTCTTC.

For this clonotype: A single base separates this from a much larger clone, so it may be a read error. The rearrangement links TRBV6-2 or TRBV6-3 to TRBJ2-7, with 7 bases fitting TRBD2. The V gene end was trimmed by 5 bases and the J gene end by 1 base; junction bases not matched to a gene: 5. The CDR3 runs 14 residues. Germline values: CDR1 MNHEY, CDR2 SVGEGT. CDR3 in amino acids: CASSQGLPSYEQYF. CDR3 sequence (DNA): TGTGCCAGCAGTCAGGGACTACCTTCCTACGAGCAGTACTTC.

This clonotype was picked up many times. The CDR3 here is CASSFRLNTEAFF. As DNA, the CDR3 is TGTGCCAGCAGTTTCCGCTTGAACACTGAAGCTTTCTTT. This chain uses TRBV7-8 with TRBJ1-1; no reliable D call. Germline CDR1 is SGHVS and CDR2 is FQNEAQ. This CDR3 comprises 13 residues. V dropped 6 bases and J dropped 0 bases, with 8 bases sitting between them.